This passage covers 30 T cell receptor beta chains from one sample sequenced in a study of cytomegalovirus exposure and HLA in healthy donors. In the PCR, 60 Vbeta and 13 Jbeta primers were used. Here immunoSEQ multiplex PCR was the method, and the copy in TCRdb shows in-frame clones only, minus some. This sample yields around 140,000 clones, of which about three quarters are seen a single time; 3% to 5% belongs to the top ten. Sequenced: PBMCs. The receptors stem from a male donor in good health and CMV-seronegative.

The chain employs TRBV5-8 and TRBJ2-1; tentative D call: TRBD2 (6 bases). V was trimmed by 0 bases and J by 2 bases, leaving 9 bases between them. The CDR3 totals 15 residues. Per the germline V gene, CDR1 is SGHTS and CDR2 is YDEGEE. The DNA for the CDR3 is TGTGCCAGCAGCTTGGCCTGGGGGGCCTACAATGAGCAGTTCTTC. This encodes CASSLAWGAYNEQFF.

The rearrangement joins TRBV2 to TRBJ1-5; 8 bases are a match to TRBD1. Germline CDR1 SNHLY, CDR2 FYNNEI. V shed 4 bases and J 6 bases; nucleotides not matched to a gene: 5. This CDR3 has 14 amino acids. The CDR3 bases are TGTGCCAGCAGTGGACAGGGGCAAAGTCAGCCCCAGCATTTT. As protein: CASSGQGQSQPQHF.

The V gene is TRBV6-5, the J gene TRBJ1-3; no firm D call. CDR1 and CDR2 (germline): MNHEY, SVGAGI. The V and J ends lost 8 bases and 0 bases respectively, with 5 bases between them. The CDR3 totals 12 residues. CDR3 coding DNA: TGTGCCAGCTACAACTCTGGAAACACCATATATTTT. It codes for CASYNSGNTIYF.

The chain carries TRBV7-3 and TRBJ2-7; 7 nucleotides align to TRBD2. The CDR3 sequence is 15 residues long. Germline V gene lookup returns CDR1 SGHTA and CDR2 FQGTGA. The J segment lost 4 bases and the V segment lost 2 bases, leaving 8 bases of the junction unmatched. The CDR3 sequence: CASSLWAGETYEQYF. In nucleotides, the CDR3 is TGTGCCAGCAGCTTATGGGCGGGAGAAACATACGAGCAGTACTTC.

This sequence joins TRBV6-1 and TRBJ2-3, with 10 bases fitting TRBD2. CDR1 MNHNS and CDR2 SASEGT come from the germline V gene. V shed 0 bases and J 0 bases; nucleotides not matched to a gene: 15. The CDR3 has 21 residues. The CDR3 loop reads CASSEAVPVGWTSGSTDTQYF. The CDR3 nucleotides are TGTGCCAGCAGTGAAGCGGTCCCAGTTGGTTGGACTAGCGGTAGCACAGATACGCAGTATTTT.

The chain combines TRBV5-1 with TRBJ1-1; 7 bases align to TRBD1. This CDR3 region has 17 residues. The V gene's germline CDR1 is SGHRS and CDR2 YFSETQ. The V segment lost 3 bases and the J segment 0 bases; nucleotides outside the gene matches: 11. The CDR3 region has the DNA TGCGCCAGCAGCTCATTACTCACAGGGGCCATGAACACTGAAGCTTTCTTT. It yields the protein CASSSLLTGAMNTEAFF.

This clone was picked up one time. V usage is TRBV18 and J usage is TRBJ2-5; a weak D match, TRBD1 (6 bases). The CDR3 covers 16 residues. V shed 6 bases and J shed 2 bases, with 19 bases lying between them. CDR1 and CDR2 (germline): KGHSH, LQKENI. Here the CDR3 reads CASSPSTGTPQETQYF. The DNA for the CDR3 is TGTGCCAGCTCCCCATCTACCGGGACACCACAAGAGACCCAGTACTTC.

The chain couples TRBV4-3 to TRBJ2-5; D ambiguous. The V end lost 8 bases, the J end lost 2 bases, and 12 bases lay between the germline ends. CDR1 LGHNA and CDR2 YSLEER come from the germline V gene. The CDR3 runs 13 residues. The CDR3 here is CASSPDIQETQYF. In DNA, the CDR3 is TGCGCCAGCTCGCCCGACATACAAGAGACCCAGTACTTC.

This clone was recorded once. The V gene is TRBV9, the J gene TRBJ1-2, with 9 bases matching TRBD1. In germline, CDR1 is SGDLS, CDR2 YYNGEE. The CDR3 runs to 14 residues. V lost 4 bases to trimming and J lost 4 bases; unmatched junction nucleotides: 5. The CDR3 nucleotides are TGTGCCAGCAGCACCGACAGGGGGTCCTATGGCTACACCTTC. Amino acid sequence: CASSTDRGSYGYTF.

CDR3 nucleotide sequence: TGTGCCTGGAGTGTCCTTTCCAGGGGGCTTGACACTGAAGCTTTCTTT. Translated, it gives CAWSVLSRGLDTEAFF. The chain carries TRBV30 and TRBJ1-1; 8 bases are a match to TRBD1. CDR1 is GTSNPN, CDR2 SVGIG, per germline (reference sequence). The CDR3 has 16 amino acids. The J segment lost 3 bases and the V segment lost 0 bases, leaving 9 bases of the junction unmatched.

On this clone: One end of the junction does not line up with germline, which may come from a read error. J is TRBJ2-1 and V is TRBV7-7; no clear D gene. Germline V gives CDR1 SSHAT, CDR2 FNYEAQ (reference sequence). The CDR3 length is 13 residues. CDR3 bases: TGTGCTAGCAGCTTATCTAACTACAATGAGCAGTTCTTC. Protein: CASSLSNYNEQFF.

This chain links TRBV5-1 with TRBJ1-2, with 8 bases that match TRBD1. Germline V gene data show CDR1 as SGHRS and CDR2 as YFSETQ. V shed 5 bases and J 8 bases; nucleotides not matched to a gene: 8. This CDR3 region has 13 residues. The CDR3 nucleotides are TGCGCCAGCAGAAGGGATCAGGGGGCAGGCTACACCTTC. It codes for CASRRDQGAGYTF.

J is TRBJ2-1 and V is TRBV9; TRBD2 matches at 9 bases. Germline V gene data show CDR1 as SGDLS and CDR2 as YYNGEE. The ends lost 4 bases at V and 7 bases at J; junction bases unmatched: 15. The CDR3 is 17 amino acids. The CDR3, as DNA: TGTGCCAGCAGCCACCCCCGAATAGCGGGAGCGAGAAATGAGCAGTTCTTC. Residues: CASSHPRIAGARNEQFF.

The chain employs TRBV5-1 and TRBJ2-1; TRBD2 matches 13 bases. This CDR3 comprises 14 residues. CDR1 and CDR2 from the germline V gene are SGHRS and YFSETQ. J lost 15 bases, V lost 4 bases, and 10 bases had no gene match. CDR3 loop: CASSLRTSGGDPFF. CDR3 in DNA: TGCGCCAGCAGCCTCCGGACTAGCGGGGGTGACCCGTTCTTC.

J is TRBJ2-3 and V is TRBV7-2; D is undetermined. The germline gives CDR1 SGHTA, CDR2 FQGNSA. This CDR3 has 12 amino acids. Deletions cut 5 bases from V and 2 bases from J, with 5 bases between. CDR3 loop: CASSPYTDTQYF. CDR3 DNA: TGTGCCAGCAGCCCTTACACAGATACGCAGTATTTT.

V and J are TRBV2 and TRBJ2-5; no reliable D call. The J call may be incorrect, as the DNA end agrees better with TRBJ2-7. The CDR3 totals 10 residues. Germline CDR1 reads SNHLY; CDR2 reads FYNNEI. CDR3 coding DNA: TGTGCCGTCGGAGTTGGCGAGCAGTACTTC. It is translated as CAVGVGEQYF.

The table lists this clone with a few counts. The CDR3 bases are TGTGCCAGCAGTTCAATTTTGACAGCTGAAGCTTTCTTT. Translating gives CASSSILTAEAFF. The J gene is TRBJ1-1, the V gene TRBV27, with a possible D match to TRBD1 (5 bases). From germline, CDR1 is MNHEY and CDR2 SMNVEV (reference sequence). The CDR3 runs to 13 residues. With 4 bases removed from V and 6 bases from J, the gap between germline ends came to 12 bases.

The chain carries TRBV9 and TRBJ2-5, with a weak D call TRBD2 (6 bases). This CDR3 has 14 residues. V was shortened by 3 bases and J by 2 bases, with 11 bases between the two germline ends. Germline-derived CDR1 and CDR2 are SGDLS and YYNGEE. The CDR3 DNA is TGTGCCAGCAGCGGAGCGGCGGGGCAAGAGACCCAGTACTTC. This gives the protein CASSGAAGQETQYF.

The CDR3 sequence is CASSYSTVSYGYTF. The CDR3 region has the DNA TGTGCCAGCAGCTACTCTACGGTTAGTTATGGCTACACCTTC. The chain links TRBV7-9 to TRBJ1-2; D ambiguous. The CDR3 is 14 residues long. Trimming took 4 bases from V and 5 from J, leaving 14 bases between them. Germline assignment: CDR1 SEHNR and CDR2 FQNEAQ (reference sequence).

The chain is built from TRBV11-3 and TRBJ2-1, with no clear D. The CDR3 has 14 amino acids. CDR1 and CDR2 from the germline V gene are SGHNT and YENEEA. Trimming left V 3 bases short and J 4 bases short, with 10 bases between. CDR3 in amino acids: CASSFRSRYNEQFF. CDR3 nucleotide sequence: TGTGCCAGCAGCTTTAGGAGCCGATACAATGAGCAGTTCTTC.

The chain carries TRBV30 and TRBJ1-5; 10 nucleotides match TRBD1. The CDR3 covers 13 residues. Looked up from germline, CDR1 is GTSNPN and CDR2 is SVGIG (reference sequence). V lost 5 bases and J lost 5; bases outside the gene matches: 3. The CDR3 spells CAWQGQGHQPQHF. Written as DNA, the CDR3 is TGTGCCTGGCAGGGACAGGGGCATCAGCCCCAGCATTTT.

The rearrangement uses TRBV7-6 and TRBJ1-1, with 7 nucleotides matching TRBD1. Trimming cost V 5 bases and J 3 bases; bases outside gene matches: 12. Germline V CDR1 and CDR2: SGHVS, FNYEAQ. This CDR3 has 16 residues. CDR3: CASSPNRQGRDTEAFF. CDR3 DNA sequence: TGTGCCAGCAGCCCTAACCGACAGGGTAGGGACACTGAAGCTTTCTTT.

The gene calls are TRBV15 and TRBJ2-7; 7 nucleotides agree with TRBD2. CDR3 length: 14 amino acids. Germline trimming cut 1 base from V and 1 base from J; bases unmatched to any gene: 1. Germline V lookup: CDR1 LNHNV, CDR2 YYDKDF (reference sequence). CDR3 sequence (DNA): TGTGCCACCAGCAGAGCGGGGGGATCCTACGAGCAGTACTTC. Residues: CATSRAGGSYEQYF.

V is TRBV18 and J is TRBJ2-2; D uncertain. Trimming stripped 2 bases from V and 1 base from J, with 5 bases between. Germline V gene lookup returns CDR1 KGHSH and CDR2 LQKENI. There are 14 residues in the CDR3. The CDR3 loop is CASSPSMNTGELFF. The CDR3 DNA reads TGTGCCAGCTCACCAAGCATGAACACCGGGGAGCTGTTTTTT.

V gene TRBV19 combines with J gene TRBJ1-2; D may be TRBD1 (6 bases). Germline CDR1 reads LNHDA; CDR2 reads SQIVND (reference sequence). This CDR3 is built from 11 residues. With 11 bases removed from V and 7 bases from J, the gap between germline ends came to 14 bases. The chain's CDR3 is CAGGAGFGYTF. CDR3 coding DNA: TGTGCCGGGGGGGCAGGATTTGGCTACACCTTC.

The chain has TRBV18 and TRBJ2-7, with 7 bases fitting TRBD2. Germline V CDR1 and CDR2: KGHSH, LQKENI. The V and J ends lost 1 base and 2 bases, in that order; junction bases with no gene match: 8. This CDR3 region has 16 residues. The CDR3 here is CASSPLSGKKPYEQYF. CDR3 DNA sequence: TGTGCCAGCTCACCACTGAGCGGGAAAAAACCCTACGAGCAGTACTTC. Complete variable domain (other parts from reference TRBV18 and TRBJ2-7): NAGVMQNPRHLVRRRGQEARLRCSPMKGHSHVYWYRQLPEEGLKFMVYLQKENIIDESGMPKERFSAEFPKEGPSILRIQQVVRGDSAAYFCASSPLSGKKPYEQYFGPGTRLTVT.

This chain connects TRBV7-9 to TRBJ2-3; 7 positions agree with TRBD2. V gave up 5 bases and J gave up 4 bases; unmatched junction bases: 15. The CDR3 contains 17 residues. CDR1 and CDR2 (germline): SEHNR, FQNEAQ (reference sequence). CDR3 nucleotide sequence: TGTGCCAGCAGCCTAGGGGCGGGAGAGCTCAGGGCAGATACGCAGTATTTT. Protein: CASSLGAGELRADTQYF.

The V gene is TRBV19, the J gene TRBJ1-2; D is unclear. Per germline, CDR1 LNHDA and CDR2 SQIVND (reference sequence). The CDR3 loop spans 13 amino acids. V lost 7 bases to trimming and J lost 5 bases, with 14 bases between them. The CDR3 DNA is TGTGCCAGTACCATGACTTGGAGGTATGGCTACACCTTC. It is translated as CASTMTWRYGYTF.

The gene calls are TRBV23-1 and TRBJ2-1; D is uncertain. TRBV23-1 is marked as an open reading frame, function uncertain. The ends were cut back, 3 bases at V and 2 bases at J, with 17 bases in the middle. There are 17 residues in the CDR3. The CDR3 spells CASSHSLSQRTYNEQFF. In DNA form, the CDR3 reads TGCGCCAGCAGTCACTCCCTGAGCCAGAGGACCTACAATGAGCAGTTCTTC.

The V gene is TRBV6-5, the J gene TRBJ2-5; a weak D match, TRBD1 (6 bases). The CDR3 contains 14 residues. Germline CDR1 reads MNHEY; CDR2 reads SVGAGI. The ends were cut back, 5 bases at V and 5 bases at J, with 15 bases in the middle. The CDR3 DNA reads as TGTGCCAGCAGTGTACAGGGAGTCGGTGAGACCCAGTACTTC. Its protein product is CASSVQGVGETQYF.